These T cell receptor beta chains were read from a single sample in a study of CD8+CD57+ T cells in acquired aplastic anemia. TCRdb reanalysed the reads using MiXCR and keeps one entry per CDR3 protein. The sample contains 100,000 to 150,000 distinct CDR3 sequences, over 45% of which appear only once. The sample was sorted CD4+, CD8+, or CD8+CD57+ T cells (not recorded which) from PBMCs. Receptors were obtained from a human donor in good health, serving as a control. The CDR3 runs from the conserved cysteine through the conserved F or W. The order of the fields is J gene, clone size, D gene, V gene, CDR3 DNA, CDR3 protein. A D gene is named only where the DNA matches it firmly. Clone size is given for some rows only: seen once, a few or many times, or a class if the clone is expanded.

TRBJ2-7,.,TRBD1,TRBV20-1,TGCAGTGGGACAGGGACTCCCGAGCAGTACTTC,CSGTGTPEQYF
TRBJ1-1,.,.,TRBV9,TGTGCCAGCAGCGCAGTACAGGCACCGAACACTGAGGCTTTCTTT,CASSAVQAPNTEAFF
TRBJ2-5,many,.,TRBV13,TGTGCCAGCAGCCCGAGTTGGGAAGAGACCCAGTACTTC,CASSPSWEETQYF
TRBJ2-3,.,.,TRBV6-4,TGTGCCAGCAGTGAAGCCGGGGGTGGTACGCAGTATTTT,CASSEAGGGTQYF
TRBJ1-1,many,.,TRBV9,TGTGCCAGCAGCGTAGGAGAGCTGGAGGCCACTGAAGCTTTCTTT,CASSVGELEATEAFF
TRBJ2-1,.,TRBD2,TRBV24-1,TGTGCCACCAGTTTGACTAGCGGGGAGAACAATGAGCAGTTCTTC,CATSLTSGENNEQFF
TRBJ1-1,once,.,TRBV7-9,TGTGCCAGCAGCTTCTGGGAGAACACTGAGGCTTTCTTT,CASSFWENTEAFF
TRBJ2-6,.,.,TRBV7-9,TGTGCCAGCGGCGCGGGGACTGGGGCCAACGTCCTGACTTTC,CASGAGTGANVLTF
TRBJ1-2,.,.,TRBV6-1,TGTGCCAGCAGTAATCTCCCCGAGGCCTACACCTTC,CASSNLPEAYTF
TRBJ2-7,.,TRBD1,TRBV7-2,TGTGCCAGCAACAAGGGACAGAACTACGAGCAGTACTTC,CASNKGQNYEQYF
TRBJ2-1,.,.,TRBV19,TGTGCCAGTACCGAGGGGAATGAGCAGTTCTTC,CASTEGNEQFF
TRBJ2-7,once,TRBD2,TRBV7-2,TGTGCCAGCAGCCAGACTAGCGGGGGCCGGGACGAGCAGTACTTC,CASSQTSGGRDEQYF
TRBJ2-3,few,.,TRBV18,TGTGCCAGCTCTCCAACCCAAGATACGCAGTATTTT,CASSPTQDTQYF
TRBJ2-1,.,.,TRBV5-4,TGTGCCAGCAGCTTGGACAATGAGCAGTTCTTC,CASSLDNEQFF
TRBJ2-1,many,.,TRBV19,TGTGCCAGTAAGAGAGGAGGGGACAATGAGCAGTTCTTC,CASKRGGDNEQFF
TRBJ2-3,many,TRBD1,TRBV6-1,TGTGCCAGCAGAGAGACAGGGGGCCCAGATACGCAGTATTTT,CASRETGGPDTQYF
TRBJ2-7,.,.,TRBV25-1,TGTGCCGGCAGTGGGGGATGGAACGAGCAGTACTTC,CAGSGGWNEQYF
TRBJ1-1,.,.,TRBV6-2/TRBV6-3,TGTGCCAGCAGACGCGGGACCCCGGGGGGAGCTTTCTTT,CASRRGTPGGAFF
TRBJ1-1,few,.,TRBV10-3,TGTGCCATCAGTGACAGGGTCACTGAAGCTTTCTTT,CAISDRVTEAFF
TRBJ1-2,many,TRBD1,TRBV6-2/TRBV6-3,TGTGCCAGCAGTTCGAACCCGGGACAGGGATACTATGGCTACACCTTC,CASSSNPGQGYYGYTF
TRBJ2-7,many,TRBD2,TRBV9,TGTGCCAGCAGCGTGGGGGGGGACTCCTACGAGCAGTACTTC,CASSVGGDSYEQYF
TRBJ1-4,.,TRBD1,TRBV18,TGTGCCAGCTCACCTAACCGGGACAGTAATGAAAAACTGTTTTTT,CASSPNRDSNEKLFF
TRBJ2-7,few,TRBD2,TRBV20-1,TGCAGTGCTAGGACCCTAGCGGGAACCACCTACGAGCAGTACTTC,CSARTLAGTTYEQYF
TRBJ1-1,.,.,TRBV12-3/TRBV12-4,TGTGCCAGCAGTGGGGGGCAAGGTGAAGCTTTCTTT,CASSGGQGEAFF
TRBJ2-7,many,.,TRBV7-8,TGTGCCAGCAGCCTTGGATTCTACGAGCAGTACTTC,CASSLGFYEQYF
TRBJ1-2,medium-sized,.,TRBV9,TGTGCCAGCAGCGTAGATAACTATGGCTACACCTTC,CASSVDNYGYTF
TRBJ1-2,.,.,TRBV25-1,TGTGCCAGCAGTGGCCGCGCGAATGGCTACACCTTC,CASSGRANGYTF
TRBJ1-6,.,.,TRBV7-2,TGTGCCAGCCGCCCATCACCCCTCCACTTT,CASRPSPLHF
TRBJ1-3,.,.,TRBV12-3/TRBV12-4,TGTGCCAGCAGTTTCGCCCTAAGCGCAATTAGGGGCGCGGAAGGAAACACCATATATTTT,CASSFALSAIRGAEGNTIYF
TRBJ2-2,many,TRBD2,TRBV20-1,TGCAGTGCTAGCGTCGGTGGCGGGGGTACGAACACCGGGGAGCTGTTTTTT,CSASVGGGGTNTGELFF
TRBJ2-1,.,TRBD1,TRBV20-1,TGCAGTGCTAATACAGGGGGCGGGATTGAGCAGTTCTTC,CSANTGGGIEQFF
TRBJ2-6,.,.,TRBV19,TGTGCCAGTAGTATTGGGATCTCTGGGGCCAACGTCCTGACTTTC,CASSIGISGANVLTF
TRBJ1-2,many,TRBD1,TRBV30,TGTGCCTGGATACAAGACAGGGGGAACTATGGCTACACCTTC,CAWIQDRGNYGYTF
TRBJ1-6,.,.,TRBV20-1,TGCAGTGCTAGGGCTGTCCCAGGGTTAGGAACCTATAATTCACCCCTCCACTTT,CSARAVPGLGTYNSPLHF
TRBJ1-4,many,.,TRBV12-3/TRBV12-4,TGTGCCAGCAGATCCGGACGGGAAGGAGAAAAACTGTTTTTT,CASRSGREGEKLFF
TRBJ2-7,.,.,TRBV20-1,TGCAGTGCTAGCGGGGCCTACGAGCAGTACTTC,CSASGAYEQYF
TRBJ2-7,few,.,TRBV4-1,TGCGCCAGCAGCCAAGGGGTTGGGAGCTCCTACGAGCAGTACTTC,CASSQGVGSSYEQYF
TRBJ2-7,.,TRBD1,TRBV20-1,TGCAGTGCTAGGAACGACAGGGCAGGCTTCTACGAGCAGTACTTC,CSARNDRAGFYEQYF
TRBJ1-6,.,.,TRBV19,TGTGCCAGTAGTACAGACAGCTCCTATAATTCACCCCTCCACTTT,CASSTDSSYNSPLHF
TRBJ1-1,many,.,TRBV6-1,TGTGCCAGCAGGCGCGAGGTGGGGAGCGCTGAAGCTTTCTTT,CASRREVGSAEAFF